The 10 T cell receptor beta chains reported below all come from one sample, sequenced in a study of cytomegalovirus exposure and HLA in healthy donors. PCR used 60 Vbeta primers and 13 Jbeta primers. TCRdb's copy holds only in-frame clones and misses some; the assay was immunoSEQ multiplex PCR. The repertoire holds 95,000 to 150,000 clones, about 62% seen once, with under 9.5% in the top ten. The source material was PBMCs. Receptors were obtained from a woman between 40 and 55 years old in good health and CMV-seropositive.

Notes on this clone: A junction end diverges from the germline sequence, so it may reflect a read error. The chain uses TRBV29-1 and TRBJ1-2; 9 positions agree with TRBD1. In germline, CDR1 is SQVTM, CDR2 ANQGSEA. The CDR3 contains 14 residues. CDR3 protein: CSGEDRGEDYGYPF. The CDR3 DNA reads TGCAGCGGGGAGGACAGGGGAGAAGACTATGGCTACCCCTTC.

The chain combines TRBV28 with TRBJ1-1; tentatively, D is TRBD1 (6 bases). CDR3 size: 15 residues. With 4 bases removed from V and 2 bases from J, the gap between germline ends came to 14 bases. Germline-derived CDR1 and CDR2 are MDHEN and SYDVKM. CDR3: CASSSYRAINTEAFF. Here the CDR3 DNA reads TGTGCCAGCAGTTCTTACAGGGCTATAAACACTGAAGCTTTCTTT.

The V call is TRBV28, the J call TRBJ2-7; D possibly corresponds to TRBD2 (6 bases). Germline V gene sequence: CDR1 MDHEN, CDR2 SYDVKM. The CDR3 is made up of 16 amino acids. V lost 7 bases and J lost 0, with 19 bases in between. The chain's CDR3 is CASISPSGTPSYEQYF. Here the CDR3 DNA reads TGTGCCAGCATCTCGCCCTCCGGGACTCCCTCCTACGAGCAGTACTTC. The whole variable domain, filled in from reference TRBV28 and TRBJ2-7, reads DVKVTQSSRYLVKRTGEKVFLECVQDMDHENMFWYRQDPGLGLRLIYFSYDVKMKEKGDIPEGYSVSREKKERFSLILESASTNQTSMYLCASISPSGTPSYEQYFGPGTRLTVT.

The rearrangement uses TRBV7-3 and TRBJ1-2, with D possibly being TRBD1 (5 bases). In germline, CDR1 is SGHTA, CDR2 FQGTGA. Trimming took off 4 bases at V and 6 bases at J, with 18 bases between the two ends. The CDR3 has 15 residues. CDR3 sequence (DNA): TGTGCCAGCAGCTCCTCCCTGACAGCTGCGGATGGCTACACCTTC. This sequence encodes CASSSSLTAADGYTF.

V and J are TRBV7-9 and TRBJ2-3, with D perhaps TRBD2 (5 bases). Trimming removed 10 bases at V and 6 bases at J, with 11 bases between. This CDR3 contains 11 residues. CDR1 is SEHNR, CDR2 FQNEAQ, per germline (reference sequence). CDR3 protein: CATPRRDTQYF. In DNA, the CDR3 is TGTGCCACCCCTAGGAGGGATACGCAGTATTTT.

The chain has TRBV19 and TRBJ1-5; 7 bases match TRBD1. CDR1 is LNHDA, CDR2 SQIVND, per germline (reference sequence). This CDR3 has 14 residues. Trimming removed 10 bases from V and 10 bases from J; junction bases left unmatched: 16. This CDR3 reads CATTNGQDLGPQHF. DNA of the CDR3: TGTGCCACTACGAACGGACAGGACTTGGGACCCCAGCATTTT.

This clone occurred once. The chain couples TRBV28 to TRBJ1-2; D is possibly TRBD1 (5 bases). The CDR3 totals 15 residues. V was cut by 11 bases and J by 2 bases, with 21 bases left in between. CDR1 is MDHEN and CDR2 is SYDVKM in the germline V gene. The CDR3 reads CALWSWGVENYGYTF. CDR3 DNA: TGTGCCCTCTGGAGCTGGGGGGTCGAAAACTATGGCTACACCTTC.

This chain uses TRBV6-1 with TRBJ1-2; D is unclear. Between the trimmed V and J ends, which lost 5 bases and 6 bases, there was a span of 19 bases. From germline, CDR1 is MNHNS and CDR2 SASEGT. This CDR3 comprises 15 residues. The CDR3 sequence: CASSRRSEENHGYTF. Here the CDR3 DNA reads TGTGCCAGCAGTCGACGATCTGAGGAAAACCATGGCTACACCTTC.

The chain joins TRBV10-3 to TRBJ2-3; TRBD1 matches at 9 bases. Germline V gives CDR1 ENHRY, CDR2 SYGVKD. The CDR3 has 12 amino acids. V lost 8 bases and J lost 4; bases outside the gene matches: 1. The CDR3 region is CAIGQGPDTQYF. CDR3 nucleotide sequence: TGTGCCATCGGACAGGGGCCAGATACGCAGTATTTT.

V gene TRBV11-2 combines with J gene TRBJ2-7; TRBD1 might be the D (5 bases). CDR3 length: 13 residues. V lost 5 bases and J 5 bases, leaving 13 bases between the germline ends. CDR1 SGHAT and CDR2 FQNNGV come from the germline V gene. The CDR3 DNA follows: TGTGCCAGCAGCCCGACCCAGGGAAACGAGCAGTACTTC. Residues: CASSPTQGNEQYF. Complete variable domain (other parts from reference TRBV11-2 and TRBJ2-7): EAGVAQSPRYKIIEKRQSVAFWCNPISGHATLYWYQQILGQGPKLLIQFQNNGVVDDSQLPKDRFSAERLKGVDSTLKIQPAKLEDSAVYLCASSPTQGNEQYFGPGTRLTVT.